The clone carrying this TCR beta chain has only one observation. Its antigen remains unknown. Germline V lookup: CDR1 PRHDT, CDR2 FYEKMQ (reference sequence). The length of the CDR3 is 17 residues. Trimming removed 6 bases from V and 5 bases from J; junction bases left unmatched: 13. Some clones are missing from TCRdb's copy, which holds only in-frame ones; the method was immunoSEQ multiplex PCR. The sample contains some 100,000 clones, roughly 83% of which appear only once. This entry belongs to a study of cytomegalovirus exposure and HLA in healthy donors. Study-level results: Testing in vitro showed three CMV-associated chains specific for CMV antigens. Whilst most TCR sequences proved rare, a subset of public TCRs occurred across many donors.

The chain carries TRBV13 and TRBJ2-1; 10 positions match TRBD2. The source material was PBMCs. This clonotype was obtained from a man younger than 35 in good health and CMV-seronegative. CDR3: CASSFGSRLAGHNEQFF. The CDR3 coding sequence is TGTGCCAGCAGTTTTGGTTCCCGACTAGCGGGCCACAATGAGCAGTTCTTC.